The 8 T cell receptor beta chains below were found in one sample sequenced in a study of blood T cell repertoires in COVID-19. Produced via immunoSEQ multiplex PCR; TCRdb's table is partial and in-frame only. The sample carries some 350,000 clones, about 87% recorded once. The sequenced material came from peripheral blood. The source of these receptors is a woman between 50 and 59 years old with COVID-19, enrolled during active disease.

CDR3 sequence (DNA): TGTGCCAGCAGCTTCCGACACGGGACTAGCGGGAGAGGCGACGAGCAGTACTTC. This sequence encodes CASSFRHGTSGRGDEQYF. This chain joins TRBV11-3 and TRBJ2-7; 14 bases fit TRBD2. The CDR3 contains 18 residues. Germline V lookup: CDR1 SGHNT, CDR2 YENEEA. With V trimmed by 3 bases and J by 5 bases, 12 bases remained unmatched.

The J gene is TRBJ2-3, the V gene TRBV30; D possibly corresponds to TRBD2 (6 bases). Germline V gene lookup returns CDR1 GTSNPN and CDR2 SVGIG (reference sequence). Trimming left V 8 bases short and J 13 bases short, with 19 bases between. The CDR3 is 11 residues long. As DNA, the CDR3 is TGTGCCCACCGTGTAGGAGGGGAAAAGTATTTT. Translated: CAHRVGGEKYF.

The rearrangement links TRBV7-9 to TRBJ2-1, with D perhaps matching TRBD1 (5 bases). This CDR3 is built from 16 residues. V lost 2 bases to trimming and J lost 6 bases, with 17 bases between them. Germline loops: CDR1 SEHNR, CDR2 FQNEAQ (reference sequence). DNA for the CDR3: TGTGCCAGCAGCTTATTAGGCCAAAATAGGGGCAATGAGCAGTTCTTC. Its translation is CASSLLGQNRGNEQFF.

This rearrangement joins TRBV29-1 to TRBJ2-2; D might be TRBD2 (6 bases). The CDR3 is made up of 15 amino acids. Trimming took off 2 bases at V and 4 bases at J, with 14 bases between the two ends. Germline lookup yields CDR1 SQVTM and CDR2 ANQGSEA. CDR3 loop: CSVEKGTGRTGELFF. DNA for the CDR3: TGCAGCGTTGAAAAGGGGACTGGACGCACCGGGGAGCTGTTTTTT.

The DNA of the CDR3 is TGTGCCGCCGGGACCTACGAGCAGTACTTC. This gives the protein CAAGTYEQYF. V and J are TRBV10-3 and TRBJ2-7, with a possible D match to TRBD2 (5 bases). The length of the CDR3 is 10 residues. The ends were cut back, 11 bases at V and 2 bases at J, with 7 bases in the middle. Germline V gene lookup returns CDR1 ENHRY and CDR2 SYGVKD.

The chain carries TRBV5-1 and TRBJ1-2; 7 positions match TRBD1. Germline V gives CDR1 SGHRS, CDR2 YFSETQ. Trimming took 1 base from V and 4 from J; bases not matched to a gene: 7. The CDR3 consists of 15 residues. CDR3 coding DNA: TGCGCCAGCAGCTTGTCAACAGGGGCTTCCTATGGCTACACCTTC. Protein: CASSLSTGASYGYTF.

The rearrangement joins TRBV29-1 to TRBJ1-1; 9 nucleotides align to TRBD1. Germline values: CDR1 SQVTM, CDR2 ANQGSEA. The CDR3 extends over 12 amino acids. The J segment lost 8 bases and the V segment lost 7 bases, leaving 8 bases of the junction unmatched. The CDR3 DNA is TGCAGCGCTGCCGGGACAGGGAACGAAGCTTTCTTT. Protein sequence: CSAAGTGNEAFF.

V usage is TRBV4-3 and J usage is TRBJ2-2; D possibly corresponds to TRBD1 (5 bases). With 1 base removed from V and 6 bases from J, the gap between germline ends came to 12 bases. Germline V gene sequence: CDR1 LGHNA, CDR2 YSLEER. CDR3 size: 15 residues. In nucleotides, the CDR3 is TGCGCCAGCAGCCAAGGGACACAAAAACCCGGGGAGCTGTTTTTT. This codes for CASSQGTQKPGELFF.